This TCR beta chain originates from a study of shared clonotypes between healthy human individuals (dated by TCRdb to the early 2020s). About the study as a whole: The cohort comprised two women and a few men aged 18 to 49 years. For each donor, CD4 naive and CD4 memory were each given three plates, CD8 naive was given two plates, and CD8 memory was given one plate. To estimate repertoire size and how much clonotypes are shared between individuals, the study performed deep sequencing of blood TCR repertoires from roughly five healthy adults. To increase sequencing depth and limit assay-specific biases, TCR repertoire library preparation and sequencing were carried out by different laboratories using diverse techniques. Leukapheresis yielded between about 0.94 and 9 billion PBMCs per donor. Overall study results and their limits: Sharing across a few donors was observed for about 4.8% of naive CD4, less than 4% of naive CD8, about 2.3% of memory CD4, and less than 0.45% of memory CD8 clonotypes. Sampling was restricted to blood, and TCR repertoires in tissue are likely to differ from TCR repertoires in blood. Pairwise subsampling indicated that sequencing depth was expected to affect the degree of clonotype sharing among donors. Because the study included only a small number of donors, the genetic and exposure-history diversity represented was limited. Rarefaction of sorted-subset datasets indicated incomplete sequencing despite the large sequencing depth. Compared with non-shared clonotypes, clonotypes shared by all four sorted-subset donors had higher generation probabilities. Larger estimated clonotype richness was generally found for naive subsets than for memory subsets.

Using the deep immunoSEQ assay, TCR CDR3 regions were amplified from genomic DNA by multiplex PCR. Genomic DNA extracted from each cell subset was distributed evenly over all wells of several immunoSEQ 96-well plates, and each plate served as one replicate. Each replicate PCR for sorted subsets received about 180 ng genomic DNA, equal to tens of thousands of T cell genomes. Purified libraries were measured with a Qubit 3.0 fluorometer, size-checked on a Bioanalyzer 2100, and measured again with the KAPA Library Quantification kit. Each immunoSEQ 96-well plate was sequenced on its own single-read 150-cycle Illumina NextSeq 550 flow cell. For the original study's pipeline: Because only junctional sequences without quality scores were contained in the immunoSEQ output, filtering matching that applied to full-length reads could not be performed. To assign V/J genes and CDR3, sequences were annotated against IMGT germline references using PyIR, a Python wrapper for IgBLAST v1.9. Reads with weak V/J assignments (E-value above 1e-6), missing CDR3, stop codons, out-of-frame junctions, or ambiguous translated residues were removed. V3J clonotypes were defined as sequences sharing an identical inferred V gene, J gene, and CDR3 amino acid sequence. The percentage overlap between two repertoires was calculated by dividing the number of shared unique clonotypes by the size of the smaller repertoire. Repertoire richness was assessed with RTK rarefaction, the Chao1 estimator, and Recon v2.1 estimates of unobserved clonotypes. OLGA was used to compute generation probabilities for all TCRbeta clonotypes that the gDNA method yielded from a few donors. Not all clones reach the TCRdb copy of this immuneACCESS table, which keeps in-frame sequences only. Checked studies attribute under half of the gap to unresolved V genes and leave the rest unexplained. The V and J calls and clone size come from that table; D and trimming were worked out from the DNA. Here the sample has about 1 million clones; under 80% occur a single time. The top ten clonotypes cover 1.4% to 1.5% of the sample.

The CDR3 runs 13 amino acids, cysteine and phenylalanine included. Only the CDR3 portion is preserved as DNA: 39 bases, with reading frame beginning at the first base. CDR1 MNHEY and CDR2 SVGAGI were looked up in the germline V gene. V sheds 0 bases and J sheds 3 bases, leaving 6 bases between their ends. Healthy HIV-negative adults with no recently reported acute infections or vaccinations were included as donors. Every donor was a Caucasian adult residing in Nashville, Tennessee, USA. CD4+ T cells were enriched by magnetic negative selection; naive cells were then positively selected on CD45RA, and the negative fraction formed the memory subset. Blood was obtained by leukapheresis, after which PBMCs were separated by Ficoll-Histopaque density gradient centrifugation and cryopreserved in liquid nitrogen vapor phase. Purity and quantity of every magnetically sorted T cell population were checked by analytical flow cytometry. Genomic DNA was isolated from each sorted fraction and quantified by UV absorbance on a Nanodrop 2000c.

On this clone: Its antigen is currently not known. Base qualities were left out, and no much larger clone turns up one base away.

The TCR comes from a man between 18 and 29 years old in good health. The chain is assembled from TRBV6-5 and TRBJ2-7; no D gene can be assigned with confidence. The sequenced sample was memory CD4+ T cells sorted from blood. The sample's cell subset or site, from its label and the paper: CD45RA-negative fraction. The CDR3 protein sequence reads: CASSYSADYEQYF. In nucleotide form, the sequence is TGTGCCAGCAGTTACTCGGCAGACTACGAGCAGTACTTC.